The rows below give T cell receptor beta chains drawn from one sample of a study of neoadjuvant anti-PD-1 for oral cavity cancer. The table came from immunoSEQ multiplex PCR; TCRdb's copy has only in-frame clones and leaves some out. The sample contains 35,000 to 50,000 clones, around 79% of which appear only once. Material: PBMCs, obtained after nivolumab (anti-PD-1) treatment. The receptors shown here come from a person aged 35 to 85 with oral cavity squamous cell carcinoma. CDR3s include the opening cysteine and the closing phenylalanine or tryptophan. Fields, in order: J gene, V gene, D gene, clone size, CDR3 protein, CDR3 DNA. The D gene is left open where the match is weak. The size entry is marked missing in some rows and otherwise reads once, few, many or a size class.

TRBJ2-7 TRBV27 NA NA CASRPRGEFSYEQYF TGTGCCAGCAGGCCCAGGGGAGAGTTTTCCTACGAGCAGTACTTC
TRBJ2-3 TRBV9 NA few CASSVDSGRLTDTQYF TGTGCCAGCAGCGTAGATAGCGGAAGACTCACAGATACGCAGTATTTT
TRBJ1-1 TRBV10-1 TRBD1 NA CASSTTGAKEGTEAFF TGCGCCAGCAGTACCACAGGGGCCAAAGAGGGAACTGAAGCTTTCTTT
TRBJ1-6 TRBV13 NA NA CASSPGIHNSPLHF TGTGCCAGCAGCCCCGGGATTCATAATTCACCCCTCCACTTT
TRBJ1-5 TRBV6-1 TRBD1 NA CASSETGTGNQPQHF TGTGCCAGCAGTGAAACGGGGACAGGGAACCAGCCCCAGCATTTT
TRBJ2-7 TRBV6-5 NA NA CASQSPGVEEQYF TGTGCCAGCCAGTCCCCGGGAGTTGAGGAGCAGTACTTC
TRBJ1-1 TRBV19 NA NA CASTISRSSTEAFF TGTGCCAGTACCATCTCTAGGAGTTCCACTGAAGCTTTCTTT
TRBJ1-2 TRBV6-1 NA NA CASKGGTNLNYGYTF TGTGCCAGCAAGGGTGGGACAAATCTTAACTATGGCTACACCTTC
TRBJ2-2 TRBV19 TRBD1 NA CASTSFGRGRRYDTGELFF TGTGCCAGTACCTCTTTTGGCAGGGGGCGAAGGTACGACACCGGGGAGCTGTTTTTT
TRBJ1-2 TRBV28 NA NA CASTYLRDMNGYTF TGTGCCAGCACCTATCTGAGGGATATGAATGGCTACACCTTC
TRBJ1-5 TRBV4-1 TRBD1 few CASSQDLGGWQPQHF TGCGCCAGCAGCCAAGACCTAGGGGGCTGGCAGCCCCAGCATTTT
TRBJ2-5 TRBV28 TRBD2 NA CASSFLSGGRETQYF TGTGCCAGCAGTTTCCTATCGGGAGGGAGAGAGACCCAGTACTTC
TRBJ2-5 TRBV5-6 NA NA CASSPPGRAETQYF TGTGCCAGCAGCCCCCCCGGGCGGGCAGAGACCCAGTACTTC
TRBJ2-3 TRBV6-1 NA NA CASSVKRDTQYF TGTGCCAGCAGCGTCAAGAGAGATACGCAGTATTTT
TRBJ2-7 TRBV28 NA once CASSPGGPYEQYF TGTGCCAGCAGCCCCGGGGGCCCCTACGAGCAGTACTTC
TRBJ1-6 TRBV19 NA medium-sized CASSRQSSYNSPLHF TGTGCCAGTAGTAGACAGAGCTCCTATAATTCACCCCTCCACTTT
TRBJ1-6 TRBV19 NA NA CASSMRGQGGSPLHF TGTGCCAGTAGTATGAGGGGCCAAGGGGGATCACCCCTCCACTTT
TRBJ1-4 TRBV7-6 NA NA CASSKGMGNEKLFF TGTGCCAGCAGCAAGGGCATGGGTAATGAAAAACTGTTTTTT
TRBJ2-1 TRBV11-3 NA NA CASSGTGWDEQFF TGTGCCAGCAGCGGTACAGGGTGGGATGAGCAGTTCTTC